This T cell receptor beta chain is drawn from a study of regulatory T cells in long-lasting Graves disease. Time point described: newly diagnosed GD, antithyroid drugs for less than 3 months. From RNA extracted from PBMCs, the TCR library was made. The patient group derived from an endocrinology department in Xi'an, China. According to the study, TCR beta libraries were built with iRepertoire HTBI primers and CDR3-region Arm-PCR. TCRdb passed the multiplex PCR reads through MiXCR, listing each CDR3 protein once. The table lists approximately 560,000 distinct CDR3 sequences, around 15% of them singletons. This CDR3 spans 14 amino acids. CDR1 is SGHRS and CDR2 is YFSETQ in the germline V gene. The V end lost 2 bases, the J end lost 5 bases, and 13 bases lay between the germline ends. This clonotype came up many times. This sample was also put to use in a study of T cells in Graves' hyperthyroidism and ophthalmopathy.

This chain joins TRBV5-1 and TRBJ2-5, with D possibly being TRBD1 (7 bases). This clonotype was sampled from a man between 18 and 35 years old with Graves disease. This specimen consisted of peripheral blood mononuclear cells (PBMCs), obtained at new diagnosis, from a patient treated with antithyroid drugs. The CDR3 nucleotides read TGCGCCAGCAGCTTTGGCGGGACAGCGGAGACCCAGTACTTC. Its translation is CASSFGGTAETQYF.